A selection of T cell receptor beta chains follows, all from one sample in a study of T cells in localized non-small cell lung cancer. Data came from immunoSEQ multiplex PCR; TCRdb stores just in-frame clones and leaves some out. The sample carries 2,500 to 3,000 clones, approximately 30% recorded once. Material: lung tumor tissue, obtained before any cancer treatment. These receptors were obtained from a man aged 35 to 70 with stage II squamous cell lung carcinoma. Each CDR3 is given with its conserved first and last residue. D genes are given only for firm matches. Rows may omit the clone size; those that give it use once, few, many or a size class.

v_gene	j_gene	d_gene	abundance	CDR3aa	CDR3nt
TRBV28	TRBJ2-6	NA	NA	CASSFQGPSGANVLTF	TGTGCCAGCAGTTTCCAGGGCCCGTCTGGGGCCAACGTCCTGACTTTC
TRBV18	TRBJ1-2	NA	NA	CASSPDATSYGYTF	TGTGCCAGCTCACCCGACGCGACCTCCTATGGCTACACCTTC
TRBV1	TRBJ2-7	NA	few	CASSQVTSGGYEQYF	TGCGCCAGCAGCCAAGTCACTAGCGGGGGCTACGAGCAGTACTTC
TRBV11-3	TRBJ1-1	TRBD1	NA	CASSKGQGNTEAFF	TGTGCCAGCAGCAAGGGACAGGGGAACACTGAAGCTTTCTTT
TRBV6-8	TRBJ2-5	TRBD1	NA	CASSLGQGGLETQYF	TGTGCCAGCAGTTTGGGACAGGGAGGGTTGGAGACCCAGTACTTC
TRBV6-8	TRBJ2-7	TRBD2	NA	CASSTGLAVTYEQYF	TGTGCCAGCAGTACCGGACTAGCGGTTACCTACGAGCAGTACTTC
TRBV9	TRBJ1-1	NA	few	CASSPRGGVTTEAFF	TGTGCCAGCAGCCCTCGTGGAGGGGTCACCACTGAAGCTTTCTTT
TRBV18	TRBJ1-2	TRBD1	NA	CASSPGQSLEGYGYTF	TGTGCCAGCTCACCGGGACAGTCGCTCGAGGGCTATGGCTACACCTTC
TRBV23-1	TRBJ1-1	NA	NA	CASSPNRRGTEAFF	TGCGCCAGCAGCCCCAACCGGCGGGGCACTGAAGCTTTCTTT
TRBV6-8	TRBJ1-1	NA	large	CASRWTGNTEAFF	TGTGCCAGCAGATGGACGGGCAACACTGAAGCTTTCTTT
TRBV19	TRBJ2-1	TRBD2	NA	CASSISGRDNEQFF	TGTGCCAGTAGTATTAGCGGGAGGGACAATGAGCAGTTCTTC
TRBV19	TRBJ2-2	NA	once	CASGWGPGELFF	TGTGCCAGTGGATGGGGCCCCGGGGAGCTGTTTTTT
TRBV2	TRBJ1-4	NA	few	CASSPGNLAEKLFF	TGTGCCAGCAGCCCCGGGAACCTAGCCGAAAAACTGTTTTTT
TRBV6-8	TRBJ2-3	TRBD2	few	CASSFTPTSGATYTQYF	TGTGCCAGCAGTTTCACTCCGACTAGCGGGGCCACGTATACGCAGTATTTT
TRBV28	TRBJ1-2	TRBD1	once	CASSPGTVGVYGYTF	TGTGCCAGCAGTCCTGGGACAGTAGGGGTTTATGGCTACACCTTC
TRBV11-3	TRBJ2-7	NA	few	CASSLGSRSSYEQYF	TGTGCCAGCAGCTTGGGCTCCCGGAGCTCCTACGAGCAGTACTTC
TRBV9	TRBJ1-6	NA	medium-sized	CASSVDPGGSYNSPLHF	TGTGCCAGCAGCGTAGACCCGGGAGGGAGCTATAATTCACCCCTCCACTTT
TRBV30	TRBJ1-6	NA	few	CAWSVMAGKNSPLHF	TGTGCCTGGAGTGTAATGGCAGGGAAAAATTCACCCCTCCACTTT
TRBV18	TRBJ2-1	TRBD2	NA	CASSPTTSGSTEQFF	TGTGCCAGCTCACCAACTACTAGCGGGAGCACTGAGCAGTTCTTC
TRBV7-2	TRBJ2-2	TRBD1	NA	CASSSDRGVSGELFF	TGTGCCAGCAGCTCCGACAGGGGCGTTAGCGGGGAGCTGTTTTTT
TRBV15	TRBJ2-5	TRBD2	NA	CATSRLSGKQGETQYF	TGTGCCACCAGCAGGCTTAGCGGGAAACAAGGAGAGACCCAGTACTTC
TRBV18	TRBJ1-1	TRBD1	NA	CASSWDSNTEAFF	TGTGCCAGCTCCTGGGACAGCAACACTGAAGCTTTCTTT
TRBV7-6	TRBJ2-3	NA	few	CASSLRGGMTDTQYF	TGTGCCAGCAGCTTAAGGGGGGGGATGACAGATACGCAGTATTTT
TRBV12-5	TRBJ1-1	NA	NA	CASGPTVLEAFF	TGTGCTAGTGGCCCGACAGTCCTTGAAGCTTTCTTT
TRBV18	TRBJ2-7	NA	few	CASSLQGNEQYF	TGTGCCAGCTCACTACAGGGTAACGAGCAGTACTTC
TRBV5-1	TRBJ1-1	NA	NA	CASSLGGMNTEAFF	TGCGCCAGCAGCTTGGGAGGGATGAACACTGAAGCTTTCTTT
TRBV6-8	TRBJ2-7	NA	few	CAITSDVPSYEQYF	TGTGCCATCACGAGCGACGTTCCTTCCTACGAGCAGTACTTC
TRBV18	TRBJ2-1	NA	NA	CASSPRVASSSYNEQFF	TGTGCCAGCTCACCAAGGGTAGCGAGTAGCTCCTACAATGAGCAGTTCTTC
TRBV28	TRBJ1-5	NA	NA	CASSSTSFRAIQPQHF	TGTGCCAGCAGCTCCACCTCTTTCAGGGCCATTCAGCCCCAGCATTTT
TRBV11-3	TRBJ2-1	NA	NA	CASSLSLGVSGEQFF	TGTGCCAGCAGCTTAAGTCTGGGGGTGAGCGGTGAGCAGTTCTTC
TRBV18	TRBJ1-1	TRBD1	once	CASSLIFSGTGGNTEAFF	TGTGCCAGCTCACTTATTTTTTCCGGGACAGGGGGAAACACTGAAGCTTTCTTT
TRBV9	TRBJ2-4	NA	NA	CASSVGGSGKNIQYF	TGTGCCAGCAGCGTAGGAGGGAGTGGCAAAAACATTCAGTACTTC
TRBV16	TRBJ2-3	NA	few	CASSQGYVSTDTQYF	TGTGCCAGCAGCCAAGGTTACGTAAGCACAGATACGCAGTATTTT
TRBV19	TRBJ2-1	NA	NA	CASSPAARDEQFF	TGTGCCAGTAGTCCCGCCGCCCGAGATGAGCAGTTCTTC
TRBV9	TRBJ2-5	NA	few	CASSAGSSGQETQYF	TGTGCCAGCAGCGCGGGGAGTAGCGGCCAAGAGACCCAGTACTTC
TRBV7-8	TRBJ1-4	NA	NA	CASSADSNEKLFF	TGTGCCAGCAGCGCGGACTCTAATGAAAAACTGTTTTTT
TRBV19	TRBJ2-3	NA	NA	CASKSRTDTQYF	TGTGCCAGTAAGTCTCGCACAGATACGCAGTATTTT
TRBV11-3	TRBJ1-5	TRBD1	NA	CASSPVGTGANQPQHF	TGTGCCAGCAGCCCAGTCGGGACAGGGGCAAATCAGCCCCAGCATTTT
TRBV6-8	TRBJ1-2	NA	few	CASSPGDYGYTF	TGTGCCAGCAGTCCGGGGGACTATGGCTACACCTTC
TRBV11-3	TRBJ1-5	NA	NA	CASSLVSNSNQPQHF	TGTGCCAGCAGCTTGGTTAGTAATAGCAATCAGCCCCAGCATTTT
TRBV18	TRBJ1-2	TRBD1	few	CASSRQGEGYGYTF	TGTGCCAGCTCAAGACAGGGGGAGGGCTATGGCTACACCTTC
TRBV11-3	TRBJ2-5	TRBD2	NA	CASSLPAGGGGQETQYF	TGTGCCAGCAGCTTGCCTGCCGGGGGGGGAGGGCAAGAGACCCAGTACTTC
TRBV6-8	TRBJ2-1	NA	once	CASRRQGRNEQFF	TGTGCCAGCAGGCGGCAGGGGAGGAATGAGCAGTTCTTC
TRBV6-8	TRBJ1-1	NA	NA	CASSARQPLPEAFF	TGTGCCAGCAGTGCCCGACAGCCCCTCCCTGAAGCTTTCTTT
TRBV10-2	TRBJ1-1	TRBD1	NA	CASRDRGLFEAFF	TGCGCCAGCCGGGACAGGGGGCTATTTGAAGCTTTCTTT
TRBV25-1	TRBJ2-7	NA	NA	CASSEINRLEQYF	TGTGCCAGCAGTGAAATTAACAGGCTTGAGCAGTACTTC
TRBV11-3	TRBJ1-2	NA	NA	CASSLVGRDYGYTF	TGTGCCAGCAGCTTGGTCGGACGGGACTATGGCTACACCTTC
TRBV28	TRBJ2-5	TRBD1	NA	CASSRQGGQETQYF	TGTGCCAGCAGCCGACAGGGGGGGCAAGAGACCCAGTACTTC
TRBV11-3	TRBJ2-7	NA	NA	CASSRPTGRSSYEQYF	TGTGCCAGCAGTCGTCCCACAGGGAGGAGCTCCTACGAGCAGTACTTC
TRBV28	TRBJ2-5	TRBD1	NA	CATRVLTGGSGETQYF	TGTGCCACCCGCGTGCTAACAGGGGGATCAGGAGAGACCCAGTACTTC
TRBV5-1	TRBJ1-4	NA	NA	CASSLESFEQELFF	TGCGCCAGCAGCTTGGAATCTTTTGAGCAAGAACTGTTTTTT
TRBV9	TRBJ2-1	NA	NA	CASSARQELSNEQFF	TGTGCCAGCAGCGCACGACAGGAGCTAAGCAATGAGCAGTTCTTC
TRBV29-1	TRBJ2-7	TRBD2	NA	CSVGTSGSYEQYF	TGCAGCGTTGGAACTAGCGGGAGCTACGAGCAGTACTTC
TRBV18	TRBJ2-2	TRBD2	NA	CASSPPGGRNTGELFF	TGTGCCAGCTCACCACCGGGCGGGAGGAACACCGGGGAGCTGTTTTTT